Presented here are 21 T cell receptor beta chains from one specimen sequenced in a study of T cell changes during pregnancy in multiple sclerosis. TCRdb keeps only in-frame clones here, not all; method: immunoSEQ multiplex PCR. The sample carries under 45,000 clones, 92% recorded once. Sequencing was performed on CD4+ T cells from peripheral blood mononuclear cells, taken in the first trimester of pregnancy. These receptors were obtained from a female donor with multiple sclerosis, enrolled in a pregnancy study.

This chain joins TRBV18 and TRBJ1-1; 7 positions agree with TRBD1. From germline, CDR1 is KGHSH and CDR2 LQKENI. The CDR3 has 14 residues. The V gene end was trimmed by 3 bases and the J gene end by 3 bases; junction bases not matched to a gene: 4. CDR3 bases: TGTGCCAGCTCACCGCCGGGACAGTACACTGAAGCTTTCTTT. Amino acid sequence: CASSPPGQYTEAFF.

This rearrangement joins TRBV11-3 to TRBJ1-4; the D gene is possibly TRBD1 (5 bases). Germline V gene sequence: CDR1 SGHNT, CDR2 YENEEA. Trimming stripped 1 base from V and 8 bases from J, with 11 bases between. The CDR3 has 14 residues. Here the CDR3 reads CASSLAGFNEKLFF. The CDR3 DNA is TGTGCCAGCAGCTTAGCAGGGTTTAACGAAAAACTGTTTTTT.

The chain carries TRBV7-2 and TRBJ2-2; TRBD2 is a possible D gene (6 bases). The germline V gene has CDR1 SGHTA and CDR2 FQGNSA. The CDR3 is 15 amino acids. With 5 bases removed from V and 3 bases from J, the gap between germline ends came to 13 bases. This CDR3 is CASSTQTRDTGELFF. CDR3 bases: TGTGCCAGCAGCACCCAGACTAGGGACACCGGGGAGCTGTTTTTT.

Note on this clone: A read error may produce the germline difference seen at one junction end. CDR3 sequence (DNA): TGTGCCAGCAGTCCGCAGGGGGCCCGCAAATTCCTTTTC. It is translated as CASSPQGARKFLF. The chain employs TRBV27 and TRBJ1-2; 8 bases are shared with TRBD1. Germline lookup yields CDR1 MNHEY and CDR2 SMNVEV (reference sequence). The length of the CDR3 is 13 residues.

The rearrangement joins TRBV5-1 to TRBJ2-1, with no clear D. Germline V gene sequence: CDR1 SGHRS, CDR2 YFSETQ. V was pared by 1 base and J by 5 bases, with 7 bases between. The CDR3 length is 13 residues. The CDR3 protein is CASSLQVNNEQFF. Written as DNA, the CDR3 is TGCGCCAGCAGCTTGCAGGTTAACAATGAGCAGTTCTTC.

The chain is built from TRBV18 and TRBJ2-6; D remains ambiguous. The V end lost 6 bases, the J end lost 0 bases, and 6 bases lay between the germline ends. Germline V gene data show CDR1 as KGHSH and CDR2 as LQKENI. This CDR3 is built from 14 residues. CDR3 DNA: TGTGCCAGCTCGGCCTCCTCTGGGGCCAACGTCCTGACTTTC. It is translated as CASSASSGANVLTF.

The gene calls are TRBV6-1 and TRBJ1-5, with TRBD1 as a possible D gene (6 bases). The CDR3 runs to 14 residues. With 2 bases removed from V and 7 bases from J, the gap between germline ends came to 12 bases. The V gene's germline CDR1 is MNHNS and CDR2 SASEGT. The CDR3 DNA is TGTGCCAGCAGTGAATTGGGTAGGGGGCAGCCCCAGCATTTT. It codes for CASSELGRGQPQHF.

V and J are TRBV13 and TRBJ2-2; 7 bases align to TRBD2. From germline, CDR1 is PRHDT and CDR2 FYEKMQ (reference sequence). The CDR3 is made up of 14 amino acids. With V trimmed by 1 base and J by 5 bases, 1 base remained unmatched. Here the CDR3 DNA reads TGTGCCAGCAGCTTAGCTAGCGGAACCGGGGAGCTGTTTTTT. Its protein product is CASSLASGTGELFF.

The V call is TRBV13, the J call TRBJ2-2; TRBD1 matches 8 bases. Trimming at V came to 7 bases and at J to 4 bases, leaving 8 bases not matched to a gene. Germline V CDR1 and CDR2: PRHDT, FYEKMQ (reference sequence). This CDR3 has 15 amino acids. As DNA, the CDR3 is TGTGCCAGCAACCCCGGGACAGGCCCCACCGGGGAGCTGTTTTTT. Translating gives CASNPGTGPTGELFF.

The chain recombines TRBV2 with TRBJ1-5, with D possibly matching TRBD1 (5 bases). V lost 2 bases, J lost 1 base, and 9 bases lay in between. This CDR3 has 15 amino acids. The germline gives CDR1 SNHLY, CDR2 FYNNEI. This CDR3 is CASSERRGSNQPQHF. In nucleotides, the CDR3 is TGTGCCAGCAGTGAACGGAGGGGAAGCAATCAGCCCCAGCATTTT.

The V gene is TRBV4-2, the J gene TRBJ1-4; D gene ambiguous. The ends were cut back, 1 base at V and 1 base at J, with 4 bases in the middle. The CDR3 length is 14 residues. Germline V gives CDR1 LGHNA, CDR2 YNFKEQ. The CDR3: CASSQAVTNEKLFF. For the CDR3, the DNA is TGTGCCAGCAGCCAAGCCGTAACTAATGAAAAACTGTTTTTT.

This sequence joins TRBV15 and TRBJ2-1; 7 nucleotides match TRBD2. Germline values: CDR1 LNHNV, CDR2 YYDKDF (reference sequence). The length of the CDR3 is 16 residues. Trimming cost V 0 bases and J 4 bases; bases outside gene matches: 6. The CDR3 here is CATSRDLASGYNEQFF. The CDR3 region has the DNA TGTGCCACCAGCAGAGATTTGGCTAGCGGTTACAATGAGCAGTTCTTC.

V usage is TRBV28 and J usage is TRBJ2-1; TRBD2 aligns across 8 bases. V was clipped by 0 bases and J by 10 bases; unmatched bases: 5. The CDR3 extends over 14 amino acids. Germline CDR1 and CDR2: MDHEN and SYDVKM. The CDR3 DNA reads TGTGCCAGCAGTTTATGGGCGGGAGGAAGGGAGCAGTTCTTC. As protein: CASSLWAGGREQFF.

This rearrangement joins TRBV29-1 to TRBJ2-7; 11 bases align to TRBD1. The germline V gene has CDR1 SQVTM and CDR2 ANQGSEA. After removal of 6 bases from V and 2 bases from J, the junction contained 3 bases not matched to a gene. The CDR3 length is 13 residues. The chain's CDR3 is CSVAGQGAYEQYF. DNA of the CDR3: TGCAGCGTGGCGGGACAGGGGGCCTACGAGCAGTACTTC.

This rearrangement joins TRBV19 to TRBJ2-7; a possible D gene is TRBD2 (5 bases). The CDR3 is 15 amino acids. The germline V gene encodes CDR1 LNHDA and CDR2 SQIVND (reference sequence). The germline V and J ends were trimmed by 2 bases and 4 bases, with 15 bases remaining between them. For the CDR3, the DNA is TGTGCCAGTAGTATATACGGTAGCGCTGATTACGAGCAGTACTTC. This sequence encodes CASSIYGSADYEQYF.

In DNA, the CDR3 is TGTGCCAGCAGCTTCGGGACAGGGTACAATGAGCAGTTCTTC. Protein product: CASSFGTGYNEQFF. The chain links TRBV5-5 to TRBJ2-1; 9 bases align to TRBD1. Trimming removed 2 bases from V and 4 bases from J; junction bases left unmatched: 1. The CDR3 is made up of 14 amino acids. Looked up from germline, CDR1 is SGHKS and CDR2 is YYEKEE (reference sequence).

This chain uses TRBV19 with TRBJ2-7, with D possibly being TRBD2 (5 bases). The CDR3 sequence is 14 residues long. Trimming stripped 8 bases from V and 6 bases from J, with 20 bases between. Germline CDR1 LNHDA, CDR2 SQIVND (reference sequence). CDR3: CASSFGVTDREQYF. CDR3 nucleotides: TGTGCCAGTTCTTTCGGGGTGACGGACCGCGAGCAGTACTTC.

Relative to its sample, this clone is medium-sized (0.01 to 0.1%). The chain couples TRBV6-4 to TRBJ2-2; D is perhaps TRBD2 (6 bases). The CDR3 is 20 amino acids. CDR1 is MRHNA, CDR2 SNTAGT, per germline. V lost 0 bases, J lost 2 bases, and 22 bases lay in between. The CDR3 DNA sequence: TGTGCCAGCAGTGACTCGAGCACGAGGGGCGGGACTTTAAACACCGGGGAGCTGTTTTTT. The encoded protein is CASSDSSTRGGTLNTGELFF.

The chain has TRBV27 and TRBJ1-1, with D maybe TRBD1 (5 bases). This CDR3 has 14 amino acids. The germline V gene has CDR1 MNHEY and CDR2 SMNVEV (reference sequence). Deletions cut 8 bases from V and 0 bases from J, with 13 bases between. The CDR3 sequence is CASQRQFMNTEAFF. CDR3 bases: TGTGCCAGCCAACGACAGTTCATGAACACTGAAGCTTTCTTT.

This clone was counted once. In DNA form, the CDR3 reads TGTGCCAGCAGCTCCGGGACAACCTCCTACGAGCAGTACTTC. Translation: CASSSGTTSYEQYF. The chain recombines TRBV5-8 with TRBJ2-7; D might be TRBD1 (6 bases). CDR3 length: 14 amino acids. Trimming left V 3 bases short and J 0 bases short, with 10 bases between. The germline V gene has CDR1 SGHTS and CDR2 YDEGEE.

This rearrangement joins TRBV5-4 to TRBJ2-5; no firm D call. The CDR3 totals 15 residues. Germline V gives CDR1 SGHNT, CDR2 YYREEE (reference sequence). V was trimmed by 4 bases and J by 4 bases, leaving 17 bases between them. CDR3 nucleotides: TGTGCCAGCAGCCCCGCAAGTCAACGAGCAGAGACCCAGTACTTC. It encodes CASSPASQRAETQYF. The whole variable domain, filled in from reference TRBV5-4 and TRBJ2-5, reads ETGVTQSPTHLIKTRGQQVTLRCSSQSGHNTVSWYQQALGQGPQFIFQYYREEENGRGNFPPRFSGLQFPNYSSELNVNALELDDSALYLCASSPASQRAETQYFGPGTRLLVL.